This TCR beta chain stems from a study of spatial heterogeneity in lung cancer (dated by TCRdb to between 2019 and 2020). Looking at the study overall: Beta-chain transcripts were consistently detected in greater numbers than alpha-chain transcripts, which likely reflects a higher abundance of beta-chain transcripts. TCR transcript counts in tumor regions correlated strongly with a T cell transcriptional module score from matched bulk RNA-seq. In the raw uncorrected reads, each unique combination of TCR and UMI appeared more than ten times on average. The study quantitatively compared TCR alpha and beta repertoires across multiple tumor regions, matched nontumor lung and blood in non-small cell lung cancer. Nonsynonymous mutation counts, determined by whole-exome sequencing of tumor tissue, were related to features of the TCR repertoire. Both alpha and beta chains were TCR-sequenced in samples taken at surgery, namely 220 tumor regions, fewer than 85 matched nontumor lung samples and a few dozen PBMC samples. Summary of the overall study and its limitations: Confirming at a functional level the hypothesis that regional TCRs recognize regional mutations was considered to require additional single-cell paired TCR alpha and beta sequencing. The tumor nonsynonymous mutation count correlated with the number of expanded intratumoral alpha and beta TCRs. TCR-seq coverage of tumor T cells was estimated at only 7% to 8% for alpha chains and around 14% for beta chains. The count of ubiquitous expanded TCRs correlated with the count of ubiquitous nonsynonymous mutations, and the count of regional expanded TCRs correlated with the count of regional nonsynonymous mutations.

The sample's time point label, decoded: sample taken at primary tumor resection. Donors were 72 patients with early-stage, untreated non-small cell lung cancer from the lung TRACERx cohort. TCR sequencing used whole RNA extracted from tumor and nontumor lung tissue, or from cryopreserved PBMC samples, without cell sorting. Patients were selected for TCR sequencing only if sufficient RNA was available from at least two tumor regions. A lung pathologist reviewed the tumor and adjacent nontumor lung specimens before the specimens were selected. Library method: 5' RACE. Sequencer: NextSeq 500. In the TCR library protocol, a unique molecular identifier was attached to each TCR cDNA molecule so that PCR and sequencing errors could be corrected. In the paper's pipeline: TCR identification, UMI-based error correction and CDR3 extraction were all carried out with Decombinator tools. TCRs above a frequency of 2 per 1,000, corresponding to the top 1% of the tumor frequency distribution, were defined as expanded. Expanded tumor TCRs were classed as regional if statistically deemed absent (corrected P<0.05) from at least one tumor region, otherwise ubiquitous. Renyi diversity was computed with the R vegan package after each repertoire had been subsampled 100 times to 5,000 TCRs. To build CDR3 similarity networks, amino acid triplet string-kernel similarity was used, and CDR3s were connected when their pairwise similarity was above 0.82. In TCRdb, the public reads were trimmed at Q25 with fastp and aligned with MiXCR, with productive beta chains retained. Every distinct CDR3 protein forms one entry, paired with its most common genes and DNA. Here the V and J calls rest on TCRdb's processing, not on the authors' analysis. The sample records under 7,500 distinct CDR3 sequences, around 15% of which are singletons. About 16% of the sample lies in the top ten.

By how much of the sample it makes up, this clonotype is medium-sized (0.01 to 0.1%). Its antigen specificity is not known. Base qualities were left out, and no much larger clone turns up one base away. This receptor was taken from a female donor with early-stage non-small cell lung cancer. This sample comprised lung tumor tissue, obtained at surgery.

The CDR3 in this case is CASSPTNRHTGELFF. At the DNA level, the sequence is TGTGCCAGCAGCCCAACGAACAGGCACACCGGGGAGCTGTTTTTT. The chain employs TRBV7-3 and TRBJ2-2; a weak D assignment points to TRBD1 (5 bases agree). Between the V and J ends, shortened by 5 bases and 3 bases respectively, the junction contains 13 bases. The CDR3 contains 15 residues, cysteine and phenylalanine counted. Only the CDR3 region is kept as DNA, spanning 45 bases read in frame from base 1. The CDR1 and CDR2 encoded by the germline V gene are SGHTA and FQGTGA. The reference TRBV7-3 and TRBJ2-2 proteins fill in what lies around the CDR3, so the full variable domain reads GAGVSQTPSNKVTEKGKYVELRCDPISGHTALYWYRQSLGQGPEFLIYFQGTGAADDSGLPNDRFFAVRPEGSVSTLKIQRTERGDSAVYLCASSPTNRHTGELFFGEGSRLTVL.